This T cell receptor beta chain was retrieved from a study of cytomegalovirus exposure and HLA in healthy donors. The study, taken as a whole, reports: A missense DCLRE1C variant was associated with V- and J-gene trimming of TCR beta chains in a later analysis, and an independent cohort replicated the association. Most likely, a cluster of highly shared sequence variants arose as a sequencing artifact. An analysis that came later showed most CMV-associated TCR beta chains appearing HLA-restricted.

Donors likely had unrecorded immune exposures despite being nominally healthy when sampled. This clone was counted between two and nine times. Antigen specificity is unknown. In the PCR, 60 Vbeta and 13 Jbeta primers were used. Here immunoSEQ multiplex PCR was the method, and the copy in TCRdb shows in-frame clones only, minus some. The sample gives 100,000 to 150,000 clones, more than 15% of which show up once; roughly 2.7% is in the top ten. Per the germline V gene, CDR1 is SGHVS and CDR2 is FQNEAQ. The V end was cut by 0 bases, the J end by 0 bases, with 8 bases between. CDR3 length: 15 amino acids.

This receptor was taken from a female donor in good health and CMV-seropositive. This rearrangement joins TRBV7-8 to TRBJ1-2; D possibly corresponds to TRBD1 (6 bases). The sequenced material came from PBMCs. CDR3: CASSLAGTTNYGYTF. In DNA form, the CDR3 reads TGTGCCAGCAGCTTAGCCGGGACAACTAACTATGGCTACACCTTC.